What follows are 10 T cell receptor beta chains derived from one specimen sequenced in a study of blood T cell repertoires in COVID-19. Method: immunoSEQ multiplex PCR; TCRdb's copy keeps in-frame clones and lacks some. In the table there are approximately 490,000 clones, 75% to 90% of which are singletons. The specimen was PBMCs or T cells enriched from blood (not recorded which). All receptors derive from an older woman who had recovered from COVID-19.

Details on this clone: One junction end disagrees with the germline gene, perhaps due to a read error. This rearrangement joins TRBV5-1 to TRBJ1-2, with 7 bases fitting TRBD1. Looked up from germline, CDR1 is SGHRS and CDR2 is YFSETQ. CDR3 length: 14 amino acids. The CDR3 sequence is CASSLASGQPFSYF. Written as DNA, the CDR3 is TGCGCCAGCAGCTTGGCCTCGGGACAGCCCTTCAGCTACTTC.

The V and J genes are TRBV19 and TRBJ2-7; D may be TRBD1 (5 bases). The germline V gene has CDR1 LNHDA and CDR2 SQIVND (reference sequence). The CDR3 consists of 14 residues. Trimming shortened V by 7 bases and J by 0 bases, and 13 bases separated the two germline ends. The DNA of the CDR3 is TGTGCCAGTACCCCCACAGGAGACTCCTACGAGCAGTACTTC. Residues: CASTPTGDSYEQYF.

The chain has TRBV7-8 and TRBJ2-3; 9 nucleotides agree with TRBD1. The CDR3 extends over 16 amino acids. Trimming removed 1 base from V and 1 base from J; junction bases left unmatched: 3. Germline CDR1 reads SGHVS; CDR2 reads FQNEAQ. CDR3 residues: CASSLDRGPRTDTQYF. The CDR3 DNA sequence: TGTGCCAGCAGCTTAGACAGGGGGCCCCGCACAGATACGCAGTATTTT.

This clone was detected only once. J is TRBJ1-3 and V is TRBV11-3, with TRBD1 identical over 12 bases. The J segment lost 1 base and the V segment lost 0 bases, leaving 10 bases of the junction unmatched. The germline gives CDR1 SGHNT, CDR2 YENEEA. This CDR3 spans 20 amino acids. The CDR3 region has the DNA TGTGCCAGCAGCTTAGAGGGGGACAGGGGGCATCTTTATTCTGGAAACACCATATATTTT. Protein product: CASSLEGDRGHLYSGNTIYF.

Regarding this clone: The junction departs from germline at one end; a sequencing error may be responsible. This chain links TRBV7-2 with TRBJ2-3; D gene uncertain. In germline, CDR1 is SGHTA, CDR2 FQGNSA. CDR3 length: 14 amino acids. DNA for the CDR3: TGTGCCAGCAGCTTATCCCGCGGCACGGATACGCAGTATTTT. It translates to CASSLSRGTDTQYF.

The rearrangement joins TRBV5-4 to TRBJ2-7, with D unresolved. Trimming pared 5 bases from V and 6 bases from J, leaving 12 bases between. The CDR3 totals 12 residues. The V gene's germline CDR1 is SGHNT and CDR2 YYREEE (reference sequence). CDR3 bases: TGTGCCAGCAGAAACGACATATCCGAGCAGTACTTC. Translating gives CASRNDISEQYF.

The genes are TRBV29-1 and TRBJ1-3, with D tentatively TRBD1 (6 bases). V lost 7 bases and J 0 bases, leaving 16 bases between the germline ends. The CDR3 contains 15 residues. CDR1 and CDR2 (germline): SQVTM, ANQGSEA. The CDR3 bases are TGCAGCGCCCTGACAGGTTTGAGCTCTGGAAACACCATATATTTT. Its translation: CSALTGLSSGNTIYF.

This clone was observed at least ten times. The V and J genes are TRBV29-1 and TRBJ2-7, with 8 bases lining up with TRBD1. V lost 0 bases, J lost 3 bases, and 13 bases stayed unmatched. The CDR3 spans 17 residues. In germline, CDR1 is SQVTM, CDR2 ANQGSEA. DNA of the CDR3: TGCAGCGTTGAAGATTGGGCCAGGGGGCTACCTTTCTACGAGCAGTACGTC. Its protein is CSVEDWARGLPFYEQYV.

About this clone itself: Other nucleotide sequences in the sample specify the same CDR3. The chain joins TRBV19 to TRBJ1-5, with D possibly being TRBD1 (6 bases). V was shortened by 3 bases and J by 7 bases, with 13 bases between the two germline ends. CDR1 and CDR2 from the germline V gene are LNHDA and SQIVND (reference sequence). The CDR3 loop spans 14 amino acids. This chain's CDR3 is CASSIVGDNQPQHF. CDR3 coding DNA: TGTGCCAGTAGTATCGTGGGGGACAACCAGCCCCAGCATTTT.

The rearrangement joins TRBV10-3 to TRBJ1-2; 9 bases fit TRBD1. With V trimmed by 6 bases and J by 7 bases, 6 bases remained unmatched. CDR1 ENHRY and CDR2 SYGVKD come from the germline V gene. The CDR3 is 13 residues long. CDR3 protein: CAIRTGGTGGYTF. In DNA form, the CDR3 reads TGTGCCATCAGGACAGGGGGAACAGGTGGCTACACCTTC.